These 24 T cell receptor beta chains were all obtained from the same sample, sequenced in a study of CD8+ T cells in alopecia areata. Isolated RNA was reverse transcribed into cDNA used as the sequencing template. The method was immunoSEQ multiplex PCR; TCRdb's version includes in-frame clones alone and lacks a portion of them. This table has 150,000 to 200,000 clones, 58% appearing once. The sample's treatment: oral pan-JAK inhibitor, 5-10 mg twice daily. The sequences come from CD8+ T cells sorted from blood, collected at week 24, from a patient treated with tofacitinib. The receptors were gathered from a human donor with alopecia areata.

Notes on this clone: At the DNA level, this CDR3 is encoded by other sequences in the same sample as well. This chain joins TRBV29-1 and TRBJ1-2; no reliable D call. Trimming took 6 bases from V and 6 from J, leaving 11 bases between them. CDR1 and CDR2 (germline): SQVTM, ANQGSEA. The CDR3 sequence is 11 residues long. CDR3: CSVVSGNGYTF. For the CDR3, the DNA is TGCAGCGTCGTAAGTGGGAATGGCTACACCTTC.

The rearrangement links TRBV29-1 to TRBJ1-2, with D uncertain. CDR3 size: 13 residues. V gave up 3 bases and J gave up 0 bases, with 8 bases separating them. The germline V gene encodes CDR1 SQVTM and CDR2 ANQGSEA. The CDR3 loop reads CSVEPVTNYGYTF. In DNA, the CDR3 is TGCAGCGTTGAGCCAGTTACTAACTATGGCTACACCTTC.

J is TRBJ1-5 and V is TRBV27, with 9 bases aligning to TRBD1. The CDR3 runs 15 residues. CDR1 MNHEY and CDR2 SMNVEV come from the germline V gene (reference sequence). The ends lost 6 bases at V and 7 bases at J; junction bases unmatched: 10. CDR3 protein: CASSTGEGQGQPQHF. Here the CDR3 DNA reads TGTGCCAGCAGCACCGGCGAGGGACAGGGCCAGCCCCAGCATTTT.

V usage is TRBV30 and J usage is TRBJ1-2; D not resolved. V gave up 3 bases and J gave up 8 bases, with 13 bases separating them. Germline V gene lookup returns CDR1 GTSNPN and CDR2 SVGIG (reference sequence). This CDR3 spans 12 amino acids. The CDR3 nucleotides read TGTGCCTGGAGGGAAACCCGAATCGGCTACACCTTC. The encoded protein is CAWRETRIGYTF.

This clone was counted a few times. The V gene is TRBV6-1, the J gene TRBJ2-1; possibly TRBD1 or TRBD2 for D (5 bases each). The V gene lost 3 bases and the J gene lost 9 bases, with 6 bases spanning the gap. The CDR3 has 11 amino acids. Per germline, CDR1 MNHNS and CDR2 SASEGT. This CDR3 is CASSEGPEQFF. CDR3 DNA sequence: TGTGCCAGCAGTGAGGGACCTGAGCAGTTCTTC.

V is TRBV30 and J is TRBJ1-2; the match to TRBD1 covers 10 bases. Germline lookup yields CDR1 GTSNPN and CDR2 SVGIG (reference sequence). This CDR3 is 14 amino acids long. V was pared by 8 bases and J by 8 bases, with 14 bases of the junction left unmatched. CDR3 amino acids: CATDRQGAARGYTF. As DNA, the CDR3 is TGTGCCACCGATCGACAGGGGGCGGCTCGAGGCTACACCTTC. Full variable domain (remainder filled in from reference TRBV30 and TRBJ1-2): SQTIHQWPATLVQPVGSPLSLECTVEGTSNPNLYWYRQAAGRGLQLLFYSVGIGQISSEVPQNLSASRPQDRQFILSSKKLLLSDSGFYLCATDRQGAARGYTFGSGTRLTVV.

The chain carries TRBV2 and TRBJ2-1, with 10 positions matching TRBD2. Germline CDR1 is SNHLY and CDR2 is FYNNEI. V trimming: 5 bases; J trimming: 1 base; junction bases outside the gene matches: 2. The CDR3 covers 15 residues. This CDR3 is CASSIAGGSYNEQFF. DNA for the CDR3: TGTGCCAGCAGTATAGCGGGGGGATCCTACAATGAGCAGTTCTTC.

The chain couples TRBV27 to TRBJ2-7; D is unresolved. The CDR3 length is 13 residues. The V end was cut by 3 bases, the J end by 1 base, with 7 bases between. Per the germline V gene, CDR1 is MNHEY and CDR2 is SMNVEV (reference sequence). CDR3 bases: TGTGCCAGCAGTTTGTCCGTTTCCTACGAGCAGTACTTC. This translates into CASSLSVSYEQYF.

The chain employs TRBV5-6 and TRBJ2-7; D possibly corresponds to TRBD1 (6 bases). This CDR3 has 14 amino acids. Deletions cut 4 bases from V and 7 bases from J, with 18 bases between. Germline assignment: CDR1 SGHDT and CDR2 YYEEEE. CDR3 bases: TGTGCCAGCAGCGGGGGAACAGGGATAGGGGAGCAGTACTTC. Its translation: CASSGGTGIGEQYF.

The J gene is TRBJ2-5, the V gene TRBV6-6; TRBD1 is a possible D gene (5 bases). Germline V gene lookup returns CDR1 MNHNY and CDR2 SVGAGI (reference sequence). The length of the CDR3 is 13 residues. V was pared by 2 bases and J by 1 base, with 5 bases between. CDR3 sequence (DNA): TGTGCCAGCAGTTACCAGGGCCAAGAGACCCAGTACTTC. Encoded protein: CASSYQGQETQYF.

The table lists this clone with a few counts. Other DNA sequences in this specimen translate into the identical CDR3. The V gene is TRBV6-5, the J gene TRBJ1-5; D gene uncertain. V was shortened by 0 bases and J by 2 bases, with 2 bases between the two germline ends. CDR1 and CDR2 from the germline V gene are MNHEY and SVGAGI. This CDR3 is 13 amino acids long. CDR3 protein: CASSYSRNQPQHF. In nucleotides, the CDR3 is TGTGCCAGCAGTTACTCCCGCAATCAGCCCCAGCATTTT.

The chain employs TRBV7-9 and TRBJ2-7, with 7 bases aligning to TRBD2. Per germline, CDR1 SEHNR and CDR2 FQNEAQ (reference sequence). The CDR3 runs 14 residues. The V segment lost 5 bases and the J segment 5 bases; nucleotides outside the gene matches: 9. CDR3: CASSLRGGYHEQYF. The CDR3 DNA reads TGTGCCAGCAGCCTAAGGGGAGGGTACCACGAGCAGTACTTC.

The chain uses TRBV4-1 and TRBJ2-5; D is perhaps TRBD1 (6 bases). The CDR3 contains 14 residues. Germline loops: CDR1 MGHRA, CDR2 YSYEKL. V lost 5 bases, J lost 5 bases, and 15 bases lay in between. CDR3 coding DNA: TGCGCCAGCAGCGGACGTGAGGGGGACGAGACCCAGTACTTC. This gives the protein CASSGREGDETQYF.

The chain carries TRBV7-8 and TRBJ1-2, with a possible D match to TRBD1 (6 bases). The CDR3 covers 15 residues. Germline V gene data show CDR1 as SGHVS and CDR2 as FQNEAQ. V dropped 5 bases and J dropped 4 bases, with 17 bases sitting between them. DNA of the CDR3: TGTGCCAGCAGCCGAGGCGGCAGGGGTAGCTATGGCTACACCTTC. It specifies CASSRGGRGSYGYTF.

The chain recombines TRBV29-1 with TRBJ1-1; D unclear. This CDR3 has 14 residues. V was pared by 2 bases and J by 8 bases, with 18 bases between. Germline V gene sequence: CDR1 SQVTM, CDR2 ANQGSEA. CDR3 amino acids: CSVELRVGSREAFF. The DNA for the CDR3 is TGCAGCGTTGAATTGCGGGTGGGCTCCAGAGAAGCTTTCTTT.

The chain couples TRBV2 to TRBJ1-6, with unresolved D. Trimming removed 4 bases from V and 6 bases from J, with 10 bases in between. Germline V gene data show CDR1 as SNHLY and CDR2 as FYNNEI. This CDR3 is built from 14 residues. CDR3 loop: CASSAGRTNSPLHF. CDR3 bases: TGTGCCAGCAGTGCGGGTCGGACTAATTCACCCCTCCACTTT. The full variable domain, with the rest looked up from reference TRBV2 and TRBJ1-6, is EPEVTQTPSHQVTQMGQEVILRCVPISNHLYFYWYRQILGQKVEFLVSFYNNEISEKSEIFDDQFSVERPDGSNFTLKIRSTKLEDSAMYFCASSAGRTNSPLHFGNGTRLTVT.

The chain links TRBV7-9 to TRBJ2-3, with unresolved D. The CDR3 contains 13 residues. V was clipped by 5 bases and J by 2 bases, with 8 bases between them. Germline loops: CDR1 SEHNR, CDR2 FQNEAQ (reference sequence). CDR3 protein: CASSEDSTDTQYF. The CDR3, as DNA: TGTGCCAGCAGCGAAGATTCCACAGATACGCAGTATTTT. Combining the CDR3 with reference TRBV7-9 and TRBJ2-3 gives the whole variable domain DTGVSQNPRHKITKRGQNVTFRCDPISEHNRLYWYRQTLGQGPEFLTYFQNEAQLEKSRLLSDRFSAERPKGSFSTLEIQRTEQGDSAMYLCASSEDSTDTQYFGPGTRLTVL.

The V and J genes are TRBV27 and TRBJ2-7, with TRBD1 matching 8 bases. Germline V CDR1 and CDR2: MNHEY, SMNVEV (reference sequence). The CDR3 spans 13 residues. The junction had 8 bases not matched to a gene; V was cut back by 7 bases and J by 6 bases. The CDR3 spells CASIGRTGREQYF. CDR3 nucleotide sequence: TGTGCCAGCATCGGACGGACAGGGCGCGAGCAGTACTTC.

The CDR3 sequence: CAISESPDTQYF. Here the CDR3 DNA reads TGTGCCATCAGTGAGTCACCAGATACGCAGTATTTT. The chain carries TRBV10-3 and TRBJ2-3; D not resolved. This CDR3 is 12 amino acids long. Germline V gives CDR1 ENHRY, CDR2 SYGVKD. V lost 0 bases, J lost 4 bases, and 2 bases lay in between.

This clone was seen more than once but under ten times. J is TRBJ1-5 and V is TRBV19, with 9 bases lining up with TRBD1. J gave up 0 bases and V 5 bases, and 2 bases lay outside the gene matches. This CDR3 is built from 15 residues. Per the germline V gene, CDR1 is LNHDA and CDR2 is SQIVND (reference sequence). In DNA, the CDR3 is TGTGCCAGTAGTTGGACAGGGGCTAGCAATCAGCCCCAGCATTTT. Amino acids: CASSWTGASNQPQHF.

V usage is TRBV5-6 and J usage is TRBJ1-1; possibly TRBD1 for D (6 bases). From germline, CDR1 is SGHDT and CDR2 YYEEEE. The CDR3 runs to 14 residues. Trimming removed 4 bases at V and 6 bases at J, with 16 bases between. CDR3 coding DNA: TGTGCCAGCAGCCTTCCGGGGGCTAGTTCTGAAGCTTTCTTT. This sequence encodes CASSLPGASSEAFF.

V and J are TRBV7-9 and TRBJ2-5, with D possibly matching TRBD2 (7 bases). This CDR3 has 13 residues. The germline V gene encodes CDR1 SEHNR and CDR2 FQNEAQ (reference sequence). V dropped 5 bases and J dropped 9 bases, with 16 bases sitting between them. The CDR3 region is CASSHPGGPAQYF. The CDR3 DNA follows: TGTGCCAGCAGCCACCCGGGGGGCCCGGCCCAGTACTTC.

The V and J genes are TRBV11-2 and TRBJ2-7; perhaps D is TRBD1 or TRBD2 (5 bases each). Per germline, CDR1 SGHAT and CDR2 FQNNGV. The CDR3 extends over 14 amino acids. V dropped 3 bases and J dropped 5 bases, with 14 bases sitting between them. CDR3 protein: CASSFGTSRDEQYF. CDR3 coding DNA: TGTGCCAGCAGCTTCGGGACCAGCCGGGACGAGCAGTACTTC.

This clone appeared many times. Here the CDR3 DNA reads TGTGCCAGCATTAATCCATGGGGGGAAGCCAAAAACATTCAGTACTTC. Amino acids: CASINPWGEAKNIQYF. The chain employs TRBV2 and TRBJ2-4; D might be TRBD2 (6 bases). This CDR3 comprises 16 residues. V was trimmed by 7 bases and J by 0 bases, leaving 16 bases between them. Germline-derived CDR1 and CDR2 are SNHLY and FYNNEI.